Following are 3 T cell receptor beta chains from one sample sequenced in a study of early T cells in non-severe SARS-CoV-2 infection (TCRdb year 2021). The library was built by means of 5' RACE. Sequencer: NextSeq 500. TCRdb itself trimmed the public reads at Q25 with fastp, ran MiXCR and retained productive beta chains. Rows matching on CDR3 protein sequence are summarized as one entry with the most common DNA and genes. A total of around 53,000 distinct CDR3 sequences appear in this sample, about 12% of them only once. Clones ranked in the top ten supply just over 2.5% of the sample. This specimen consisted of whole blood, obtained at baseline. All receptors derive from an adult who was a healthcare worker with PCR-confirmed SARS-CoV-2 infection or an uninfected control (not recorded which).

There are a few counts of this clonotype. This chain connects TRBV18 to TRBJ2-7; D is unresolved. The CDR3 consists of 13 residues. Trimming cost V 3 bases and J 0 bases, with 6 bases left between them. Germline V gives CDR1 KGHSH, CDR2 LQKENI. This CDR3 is CASSPQDSYEQYF. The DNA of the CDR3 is TGTGCCAGCTCACCTCAGGACTCCTACGAGCAGTACTTC.

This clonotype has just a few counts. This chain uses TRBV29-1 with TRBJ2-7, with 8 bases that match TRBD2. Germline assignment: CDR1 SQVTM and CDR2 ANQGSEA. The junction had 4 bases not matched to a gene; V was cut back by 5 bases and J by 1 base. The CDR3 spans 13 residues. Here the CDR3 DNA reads TGCAGCGTTCACCCTAGCGGGTCCTACGAGCAGTACTTC. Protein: CSVHPSGSYEQYF.

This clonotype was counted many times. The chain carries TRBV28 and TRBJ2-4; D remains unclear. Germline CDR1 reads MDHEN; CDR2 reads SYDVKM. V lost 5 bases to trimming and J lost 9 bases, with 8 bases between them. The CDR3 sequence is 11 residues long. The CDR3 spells CASSAMGIQYF. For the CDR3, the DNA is TGTGCCAGCAGTGCCATGGGCATTCAGTACTTC.